A single sample gave rise to the 23 T cell receptor beta chains below, sequenced in a study of T cell repertoires in cytomegalovirus infection. Their cognate antigens are unknown. MiXCR, run by TCRdb on the reads, gives a single entry per CDR3 protein. The sample carries 550,000 to 850,000 distinct CDR3 sequences, around a third recorded once. The source was cultured PBMCs, collected from culture after CMV antigen stimulation. Receptors were obtained from a human donor in good health (CMV status not recorded). Some clones in this sample may be carry-over from other donors' samples.

This clonotype was observed a few times. The CDR3 DNA follows: TGTGCCAGCACGGGGCAGCTCGATTCACCCCTCCACTTT. Translation: CASTGQLDSPLHF. The chain uses TRBV2 and TRBJ1-6, with D possibly matching TRBD1 (5 bases). Trimming shortened V by 7 bases and J by 8 bases, and 12 bases separated the two germline ends. The CDR3 loop spans 13 amino acids. Germline V gene sequence: CDR1 SNHLY, CDR2 FYNNEI.

This clonotype was observed many times. The V and J genes are TRBV7-6 and TRBJ1-6; no clear D. CDR3 length equals 15 residues. Trimming shortened V by 2 bases and J by 8 bases, and 13 bases separated the two germline ends. Looked up from germline, CDR1 is SGHVS and CDR2 is FNYEAQ. CDR3 sequence reads: CASSLSSPGYSPLHF. The CDR3 DNA is TGTGCCAGCAGCTTAAGCTCCCCCGGATATTCACCCCTCCACTTT.

This clonotype is a singleton in its sample. The rearrangement uses TRBV19 and TRBJ2-6; 10 bases agree with TRBD1. The V segment lost 6 bases and the J segment 2 bases; nucleotides outside the gene matches: 10. Germline CDR1 is LNHDA and CDR2 is SQIVND (reference sequence). The CDR3 covers 18 residues. The CDR3 loop reads CASSPDPGQGTGANVLTF. Here the CDR3 DNA reads TGTGCCAGTAGCCCCGATCCGGGACAGGGGACTGGGGCCAACGTCCTGACTTTC.

The chain couples TRBV7-2 to TRBJ2-1; 12 bases are a match to TRBD2. The CDR3 spans 17 residues. Per germline, CDR1 SGHTA and CDR2 FQGNSA. Unmatched junction bases numbered 7, after V lost 5 bases and J lost 2 bases. CDR3 in DNA: TGTGCCAGCAGCCCCCTGGCTAGCGGGGGGGCCTACAATGAGCAGTTCTTC. Protein product: CASSPLASGGAYNEQFF.

V and J are TRBV5-1 and TRBJ2-1; 8 bases are shared with TRBD2. From germline, CDR1 is SGHRS and CDR2 YFSETQ. V dropped 5 bases and J dropped 1; count of bases not matched to a gene: 2. CDR3 size: 14 residues. CDR3 amino acids: CASRLADSYNEQFF. The CDR3, as DNA: TGCGCCAGCAGACTAGCGGATTCCTACAATGAGCAGTTCTTC.

The V call is TRBV10-2, the J call TRBJ2-5, with D tentatively TRBD2 (6 bases). This CDR3 has 14 amino acids. The germline gives CDR1 WSHSY, CDR2 SAAADI. With 0 bases removed from V and 7 bases from J, the gap between germline ends came to 12 bases. CDR3 nucleotide sequence: TGCGCCAGCAGTGAGTCAGGGAGGCTCGGGACCCAGTACTTC. Encoded protein: CASSESGRLGTQYF.

The chain combines TRBV20-1 with TRBJ1-6, with unresolved D. CDR3 length: 16 amino acids. Germline-derived CDR1 and CDR2 are DFQATT and SNEGSKA (reference sequence). V was trimmed by 6 bases and J by 0 bases, leaving 15 bases between them. CDR3: CSASRPNPSYNSPLHF. CDR3 sequence (DNA): TGCAGTGCAAGCCGACCGAACCCCTCCTATAATTCACCCCTCCACTTT.

This clonotype was detected only a few times. This sequence joins TRBV7-2 and TRBJ1-2; TRBD1 aligns across 7 bases. V gave up 5 bases and J gave up 4 bases; unmatched junction bases: 7. Germline-derived CDR1 and CDR2 are SGHTA and FQGNSA. The CDR3 has 14 residues. CDR3 loop: CASSPMTGIYGYTF. CDR3 nucleotides: TGTGCCAGCAGCCCAATGACAGGGATCTATGGCTACACCTTC.

This clonotype has only a few counts. The CDR3 loop is CASRPGAGSPLHF. CDR3 sequence (DNA): TGTGCCAGCCGCCCGGGGGCCGGTTCACCCCTCCACTTT. This chain connects TRBV12-3 or TRBV12-4 to TRBJ1-6; weak D call: TRBD1 (6 bases). The CDR3 extends over 13 amino acids. V was trimmed by 8 bases and J by 9 bases, leaving 14 bases between them.

The gene calls are TRBV6-2 or TRBV6-3 and TRBJ2-7, with 12 bases fitting TRBD2. J gave up 6 bases and V 6 bases, and 12 bases lay outside the gene matches. Germline V gene lookup returns CDR1 MNHEY and CDR2 SVGEGT. This CDR3 comprises 16 residues. In DNA, the CDR3 is TGTGCCAGCAGCGAGACTAGCGGGAGACACTTGGGCGAGCAGTACTTC. Translating gives CASSETSGRHLGEQYF.

This rearrangement joins TRBV27 to TRBJ2-1; D is possibly TRBD1 or TRBD2 (5 bases each). The V and J ends lost 6 bases and 8 bases respectively, with 20 bases between them. The CDR3 spans 15 residues. Germline V gene lookup returns CDR1 MNHEY and CDR2 SMNVEV (reference sequence). This CDR3 is CASSRPGPNPHEQFF. As DNA, the CDR3 is TGTGCCAGCAGCCGACCGGGACCCAACCCCCATGAGCAGTTCTTC.

The sample holds many counts of this clonotype. The chain recombines TRBV7-2 with TRBJ1-5, with TRBD1 matching over 7 bases. The germline V gene has CDR1 SGHTA and CDR2 FQGNSA. The CDR3 is 13 residues long. Trimming took 5 bases from V and 6 from J; bases not matched to a gene: 4. CDR3 DNA sequence: TGTGCCAGCAGCGTACACAGGGGTCAGCCCCAGCATTTT. Translated: CASSVHRGQPQHF.

The rearrangement joins TRBV2 to TRBJ1-6, with a possible D match to TRBD1 (5 bases). The CDR3 covers 15 residues. The V end was cut by 6 bases, the J end by 7 bases, with 16 bases between. The germline gives CDR1 SNHLY, CDR2 FYNNEI. CDR3 bases: TGTGCCAGCAGGATTCCAGGGAATAGGAATTCACCCCTCCACTTT. Its translation is CASRIPGNRNSPLHF.

The chain links TRBV7-2 to TRBJ1-3; weak D call: TRBD1 (5 bases). The CDR3 has 14 amino acids. The germline V gene encodes CDR1 SGHTA and CDR2 FQGNSA. Between the trimmed V and J ends, which lost 5 bases and 4 bases, there was a span of 12 bases. The CDR3, as DNA: TGTGCCAGCAGCACGACAGTCACGGGAAACACCATATATTTT. Translated, it gives CASSTTVTGNTIYF.

This clonotype came up once. The chain has TRBV18 and TRBJ1-5; D gene ambiguous. Looked up from germline, CDR1 is KGHSH and CDR2 is LQKENI. V was clipped by 6 bases and J by 7 bases, with 19 bases between them. The CDR3 extends over 15 amino acids. CDR3 bases: TGTGCCAGCTCTCTCGGCGACACCACGGAGCAGCCCCAGCATTTT. It codes for CASSLGDTTEQPQHF.

Of note for this clonotype: No conserved phenylalanine or tryptophan is present at the end of the CDR3, so a read error is the likely explanation. The CDR3 sequence: CATMRQDHSGNTIYL. CDR3 in DNA: TGTGCCACCATGAGACAGGACCACTCTGGAAACACCATATATCTT. The genes are TRBV12-3 or TRBV12-4 and TRBJ1-3, with a weak D call TRBD1 (6 bases). This CDR3 region has 15 residues. Trimming took off 10 bases at V and 0 bases at J, with 16 bases between the two ends.

In this sample, this clonotype turned up many times. The V and J genes are TRBV7-2 and TRBJ2-5; 12 bases are shared with TRBD2. The CDR3 has 15 amino acids. The J segment lost 2 bases and the V segment lost 6 bases, leaving 4 bases of the junction unmatched. From germline, CDR1 is SGHTA and CDR2 FQGNSA. The CDR3 coding sequence is TGTGCCAGCAGTTTACTAGCGGGAGGACAAGAGACCCAGTACTTC. Residues: CASSLLAGGQETQYF. The full variable domain, completed using reference TRBV7-2 and TRBJ2-5, is GAGVSQSPSNKVTEKGKDVELRCDPISGHTALYWYRQSLGQGLEFLIYFQGNSAPDKSGLPSDRFSAERTGGSVSTLTIQRTQQEDSAVYLCASSLLAGGQETQYFGPGTRLLVL.

This clonotype appeared a few times. This chain joins TRBV20-1 and TRBJ2-1, with unresolved D. Germline V gene data show CDR1 as DFQATT and CDR2 as SNEGSKA (reference sequence). V was pared by 1 base and J by 4 bases, with 20 bases between. The CDR3 runs 17 residues. CDR3 DNA: TGCAGTGCTAGAGGAGAAGAGGTCTCGAGACGATACAATGAGCAGTTCTTC. Protein: CSARGEEVSRRYNEQFF.

This chain links TRBV29-1 with TRBJ1-4, with D tentatively TRBD1 (5 bases). The CDR3 has 15 amino acids. V lost 1 base, J lost 4 bases, and 13 bases lay in between. CDR1 and CDR2 from the germline V gene are SQVTM and ANQGSEA. The CDR3 DNA reads as TGCAGCGTTGAAGTGGGGAGGGGCGATAATGAAAAACTGTTTTTT. Residues: CSVEVGRGDNEKLFF.

The sample holds a few counts of this clonotype. V usage is TRBV10-3 and J usage is TRBJ2-7; tentatively, D is TRBD1 (6 bases). The CDR3 sequence is 14 residues long. The germline gives CDR1 ENHRY, CDR2 SYGVKD. The V end was cut by 3 bases, the J end by 1 base, with 10 bases between. CDR3 bases: TGTGCCATCAGTGACCAGGGGTTTTCCTACGAGCAGTACTTC. This sequence encodes CAISDQGFSYEQYF.

This clonotype was detected only a few times. The rearrangement joins TRBV20-1 to TRBJ1-1, with D unclear. From germline, CDR1 is DFQATT and CDR2 SNEGSKA (reference sequence). Trimming removed 6 bases from V and 5 bases from J, with 13 bases in between. The CDR3 is 12 residues long. The CDR3 reads CSALGGRTEAFF. CDR3 DNA: TGCAGTGCCCTGGGAGGGAGGACTGAAGCTTTCTTT.

The rearrangement joins TRBV6-1 to TRBJ1-4; D call uncertain. V was cut by 2 bases and J by 4 bases, with 11 bases left in between. The CDR3 is made up of 15 amino acids. CDR1 is MNHNS and CDR2 is SASEGT in the germline V gene. The CDR3 DNA reads as TGTGCCAGCAGTGAAAAGTGGGTTGGTAATGAAAAACTGTTTTTT. Translation gives CASSEKWVGNEKLFF.

The chain recombines TRBV29-1 with TRBJ2-3, with 9 bases fitting TRBD2. The CDR3 loop spans 15 amino acids. V shed 4 bases, J shed 2 bases, and the junction held 7 bases outside the gene matches. Per the germline V gene, CDR1 is SQVTM and CDR2 is ANQGSEA. CDR3 protein: CSVVRLADYTDTQYF. The CDR3 DNA reads TGCAGCGTTGTGAGACTAGCGGACTACACAGATACGCAGTATTTT.